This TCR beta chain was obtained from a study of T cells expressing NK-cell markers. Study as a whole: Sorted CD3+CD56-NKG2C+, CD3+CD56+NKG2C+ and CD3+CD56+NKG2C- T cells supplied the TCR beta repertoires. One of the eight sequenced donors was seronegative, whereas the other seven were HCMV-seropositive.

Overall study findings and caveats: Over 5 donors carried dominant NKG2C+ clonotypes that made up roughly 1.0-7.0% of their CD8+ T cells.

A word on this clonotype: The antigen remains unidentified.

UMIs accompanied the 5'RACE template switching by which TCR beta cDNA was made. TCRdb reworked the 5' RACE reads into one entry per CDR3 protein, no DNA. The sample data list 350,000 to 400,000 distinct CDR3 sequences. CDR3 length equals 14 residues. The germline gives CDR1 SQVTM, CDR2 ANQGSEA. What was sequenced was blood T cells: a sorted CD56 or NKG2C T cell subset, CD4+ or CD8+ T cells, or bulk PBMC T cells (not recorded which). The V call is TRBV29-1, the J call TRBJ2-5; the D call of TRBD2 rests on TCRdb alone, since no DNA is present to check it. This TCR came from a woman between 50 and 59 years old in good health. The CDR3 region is CSVPGLAGEGTQYF. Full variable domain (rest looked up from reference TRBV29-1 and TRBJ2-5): SAVISQKPSRDICQRGTSLTIQCQVDSQVTMMFWYRQQPGQSLTLIATANQGSEATYESGFVIDKFPISRPNLTFSTLTVSNMSPEDSSIYLCSVPGLAGEGTQYFGPGTRLLVL.